These 27 T cell receptor beta chains came from one sample sequenced in a study of blood T cell repertoires in COVID-19. Sequenced by immunoSEQ multiplex PCR; TCRdb stores in-frame clones only, minus some. The repertoire holds 130,000 or so clones, with more than 70% as singletons. The specimen sequenced was peripheral blood. These receptors came from a human donor in a cohort sampled during active COVID-19.

Of note for this clone: The same CDR3 arises from other DNA sequences in this sample as well. The V gene is TRBV7-3, the J gene TRBJ1-1, with D possibly being TRBD1 (6 bases). Per germline, CDR1 SGHTA and CDR2 FQGTGA. Deletions cut 4 bases from V and 5 bases from J, with 14 bases between. This CDR3 contains 14 residues. The CDR3 is CASSSQGRGTEAFF. The CDR3 region has the DNA TGTGCCAGCAGCTCACAGGGTAGGGGGACTGAAGCTTTCTTT.

The chain joins TRBV9 to TRBJ2-1; 9 bases agree with TRBD2. Trimming removed 0 bases from V and 5 bases from J; junction bases left unmatched: 3. CDR3 length: 15 residues. The germline V gene has CDR1 SGDLS and CDR2 YYNGEE. The CDR3 reads CASSVDGLAHNEQFF. The CDR3 DNA reads as TGTGCCAGCAGCGTAGACGGACTAGCGCACAATGAGCAGTTCTTC.

The rearrangement uses TRBV6-5 and TRBJ2-1, with D unresolved. This CDR3 is 13 amino acids long. Germline CDR1 is MNHEY and CDR2 is SVGAGI. With 2 bases removed from V and 6 bases from J, the gap between germline ends came to 8 bases. CDR3 region: CASSYPGRNEQFF. CDR3 sequence (DNA): TGTGCCAGCAGTTACCCTGGGCGCAATGAGCAGTTCTTC.

The V and J genes are TRBV2 and TRBJ1-6; 9 bases are shared with TRBD1. In germline, CDR1 is SNHLY, CDR2 FYNNEI. The trim removed 6 bases at V and 10 bases at J, leaving 13 bases unmatched. This CDR3 region has 16 residues. In DNA, the CDR3 is TGTGCCAGCAGGGCGCGGGCGGGACAGGGAGAGTCACCCCTCCACTTT. This sequence encodes CASRARAGQGESPLHF.

J is TRBJ2-7 and V is TRBV6-2 or TRBV6-3, with 10 bases lining up with TRBD1. CDR1 and CDR2 from the germline V gene are MNHEY and SVGEGT. The CDR3 totals 14 residues. V lost 5 bases and J lost 4; bases outside the gene matches: 5. CDR3 region: CASSTDRGLYEQYF. The DNA for the CDR3 is TGTGCCAGCAGTACCGACAGGGGGCTGTACGAGCAGTACTTC.

This clone was seen a few times. The chain recombines TRBV9 with TRBJ2-3; the D is unclear. The CDR3 contains 12 residues. Germline assignment: CDR1 SGDLS and CDR2 YYNGEE. The V gene lost 0 bases and the J gene lost 14 bases, with 13 bases spanning the gap. The CDR3 protein is CASSVVLGDLYF. CDR3 DNA sequence: TGTGCCAGCAGCGTAGTACTTGGAGATTTGTATTTT.

The chain couples TRBV7-2 to TRBJ2-7, with a tentative D call TRBD2 (6 bases). Germline assignment: CDR1 SGHTA and CDR2 FQGNSA. The CDR3 covers 15 residues. Deletions cut 1 base from V and 7 bases from J, with 17 bases between. The CDR3, as DNA: TGTGCCAGCAGCTTAGGCCCTCCTAGCGTCGGGGAGCAGTACGTC. It translates to CASSLGPPSVGEQYV.

This clone was observed many times. This rearrangement joins TRBV3-1 (or the pseudogene TRBV3-2) to TRBJ2-7, with 8 bases lining up with TRBD2. Trimming removed 4 bases from V and 2 bases from J; junction bases left unmatched: 10. This CDR3 contains 16 residues. The germline V gene has CDR1 LGHDT and CDR2 YNNKEL (reference sequence). Written as DNA, the CDR3 is TGTGCCAGCAGCCGAGAAACGACTAGCGCAACCTACGAGCAGTACTTC. Translation gives CASSRETTSATYEQYF.

The J gene is TRBJ1-2, the V gene TRBV4-3; 7 bases are a match to TRBD1. In germline, CDR1 is LGHNA, CDR2 YSLEER. Unmatched junction bases numbered 6, after V lost 0 bases and J lost 5 bases. This CDR3 has 15 amino acids. The DNA of the CDR3 is TGCGCCAGCAGCCAAGATGGAGGGACAGATTATGGCTACACCTTC. Translated: CASSQDGGTDYGYTF.

The chain has TRBV5-1 and TRBJ2-7, with D maybe TRBD1 (7 bases). Trimming shortened V by 4 bases and J by 7 bases, and 12 bases separated the two germline ends. The CDR3 contains 12 residues. Germline V gene lookup returns CDR1 SGHRS and CDR2 YFSETQ. In DNA form, the CDR3 reads TGCGCCAGCAGCCCTCAGGGGGGAGAGCAGTACTTC. Its protein is CASSPQGGEQYF.

This clone was seen more than once but under ten times. The chain couples TRBV9 to TRBJ2-3, with TRBD2 matching over 11 bases. Germline V lookup: CDR1 SGDLS, CDR2 YYNGEE. The CDR3 extends over 16 amino acids. With V trimmed by 3 bases and J by 8 bases, 11 bases remained unmatched. The CDR3 region is CASSAMLAGGSPTQYF. The CDR3 bases are TGTGCCAGCAGCGCCATGCTAGCGGGAGGATCCCCTACGCAGTATTTT.

V usage is TRBV5-6 and J usage is TRBJ1-1, with TRBD1 matching over 7 bases. V trimming: 4 bases; J trimming: 4 bases; junction bases outside the gene matches: 10. CDR1 is SGHDT and CDR2 is YYEEEE in the germline V gene. The CDR3 consists of 15 residues. The CDR3 region is CASSPEEGAGTEAFF. In nucleotides, the CDR3 is TGTGCCAGCAGCCCCGAGGAGGGGGCGGGCACTGAAGCTTTCTTT.

The V call is TRBV9, the J call TRBJ1-1, with D tentatively TRBD1 (6 bases). V dropped 3 bases and J dropped 4 bases, with 10 bases sitting between them. CDR1 and CDR2 from the germline V gene are SGDLS and YYNGEE. The CDR3 runs to 13 residues. The CDR3 spells CASSAQGLTEAFF. The CDR3 DNA sequence: TGTGCCAGCAGCGCACAGGGTCTCACTGAAGCTTTCTTT.

The chain joins TRBV27 to TRBJ2-1; 8 nucleotides agree with TRBD2. Trimming cost V 5 bases and J 7 bases; bases outside gene matches: 7. The CDR3 sequence is 14 residues long. The V gene's germline CDR1 is MNHEY and CDR2 SMNVEV (reference sequence). CDR3 residues: CASSEREPRNEQFF. The CDR3 nucleotides are TGTGCCAGCAGTGAGCGGGAGCCTAGAAATGAGCAGTTCTTC.

There are many counts of this clone. This chain uses TRBV20-1 with TRBJ2-3; tentatively, D is TRBD2 (5 bases). Trimming left V 3 bases short and J 0 bases short, with 13 bases between. The CDR3 sequence is 15 residues long. Germline CDR1 is DFQATT and CDR2 is SNEGSKA (reference sequence). The CDR3 protein is CSASTVSVSTDTQYF. The CDR3 DNA reads as TGCAGTGCTAGTACGGTTAGCGTTAGCACAGATACGCAGTATTTT.

The rearrangement uses TRBV15 and TRBJ1-1; D possibly corresponds to TRBD1 (5 bases). The CDR3 is 14 residues long. V was shortened by 5 bases and J by 1 base, with 11 bases between the two germline ends. The germline CDR1 and CDR2 sequences are LNHNV and YYDKDF (reference sequence). The CDR3 reads CATSRGYGNTEAFF. DNA of the CDR3: TGTGCCACCAGCCGGGGGTACGGGAACACTGAAGCTTTCTTT. Supplemented by reference TRBV15 and TRBJ1-1, the full variable domain reads DAMVIQNPRYQVTQFGKPVTLSCSQTLNHNVMYWYQQKSSQAPKLLFHYYDKDFNNEADTPDNFQSRRPNTSFCFLDIRSPGLGDTAMYLCATSRGYGNTEAFFGQGTRLTVV.

The V gene is TRBV29-1, the J gene TRBJ2-3, with D maybe TRBD2 (5 bases). The CDR3 spans 13 residues. Germline V gene sequence: CDR1 SQVTM, CDR2 ANQGSEA. Trimming removed 6 bases from V and 4 bases from J, with 14 bases in between. This chain's CDR3 is CSVGMGSSDTQYF. DNA for the CDR3: TGCAGCGTGGGTATGGGGAGCTCAGATACGCAGTATTTT.

The chain employs TRBV5-6 and TRBJ2-5, with a weak D call TRBD2 (6 bases). This CDR3 region has 15 residues. Germline assignment: CDR1 SGHDT and CDR2 YYEEEE. Trimming stripped 1 base from V and 4 bases from J, with 14 bases between. In DNA, the CDR3 is TGTGCCAGCAGCTTGCCCCGGGACTCCCTAGAGACCCAGTACTTC. Protein sequence: CASSLPRDSLETQYF.

J is TRBJ2-3 and V is TRBV4-3; D is possibly TRBD1 (6 bases). CDR3 length: 16 amino acids. The V end was cut by 2 bases, the J end by 5 bases, with 17 bases between. Germline lookup yields CDR1 LGHNA and CDR2 YSLEER. The CDR3 DNA reads TGCGCCAGCAGCCAATTCGGAACAGGGACCGGAGATACGCAGTATTTT. Its protein product is CASSQFGTGTGDTQYF.

The chain uses TRBV27 and TRBJ2-3, with D perhaps TRBD1 (5 bases). Per the germline V gene, CDR1 is MNHEY and CDR2 is SMNVEV (reference sequence). The ends were cut back, 6 bases at V and 6 bases at J, with 16 bases in the middle. The CDR3 is 14 amino acids. The CDR3 is CASSRIQERDTQYF. CDR3 nucleotides: TGTGCCAGCAGCCGGATACAGGAGAGGGATACGCAGTATTTT.

V and J are TRBV6-5 and TRBJ1-1, with D unresolved. The CDR3 consists of 12 residues. Germline V lookup: CDR1 MNHEY, CDR2 SVGAGI. Trimming stripped 7 bases from V and 1 base from J, with 7 bases between. The CDR3 sequence: CASIRGNTEAFF. The CDR3, as DNA: TGTGCCAGCATTCGGGGGAACACTGAAGCTTTCTTT.

The table lists this clone with a few counts. The J gene is TRBJ2-2, the V gene TRBV7-8, with TRBD2 matching 12 bases. The CDR3 spans 18 residues. Germline assignment: CDR1 SGHVS and CDR2 FQNEAQ. Losses at the gene ends were 5 bases for V and 2 bases for J; bases not matched to a gene: 9. The DNA of the CDR3 is TGTGCCAGCAGCACTACGACTAGCGGGGGAGTTAACACCGGGGAGCTGTTTTTT. Protein product: CASSTTTSGGVNTGELFF. Complete variable domain (other parts from reference TRBV7-8 and TRBJ2-2): GAGVSQSPRYKVAKRGQDVALRCDPISGHVSLFWYQQALGQGPEFLTYFQNEAQLDKSGLPSDRFFAERPEGSVSTLKIQRTQQEDSAVYLCASSTTTSGGVNTGELFFGEGSRLTVL.

The V and J genes are TRBV10-1 and TRBJ2-7; tentatively, D is TRBD2 (5 bases). Germline CDR1 is WNHNN and CDR2 is SYGVQD (reference sequence). The CDR3 is made up of 12 amino acids. With 7 bases removed from V and 3 bases from J, the gap between germline ends came to 10 bases. The CDR3 is CASNTRDYEQYV. CDR3 in DNA: TGCGCCAGCAACACTAGAGACTACGAGCAGTACGTC.

The chain combines TRBV19 with TRBJ2-3; tentative D call: TRBD2 (6 bases). CDR3 length: 18 residues. Germline CDR1 is LNHDA and CDR2 is SQIVND (reference sequence). Trimming removed 3 bases from V and 1 base from J, with 20 bases in between. The CDR3 reads CASSMPRDSLIGTDTQYF. The CDR3 nucleotides read TGTGCCAGTAGTATGCCACGGGACTCACTAATAGGCACAGATACGCAGTATTTT. Drawing the rest from reference TRBV19 and TRBJ2-3, the complete variable domain is DGGITQSPKYLFRKEGQNVTLSCEQNLNHDAMYWYRQDPGQGLRLIYYSQIVNDFQKGDIAEGYSVSREKKESFPLTVTSAQKNPTAFYLCASSMPRDSLIGTDTQYFGPGTRLTVL.

The genes are TRBV27 and TRBJ2-3; the match to TRBD2 covers 12 bases. The trim removed 5 bases at V and 4 bases at J, leaving 7 bases unmatched. Germline V gene sequence: CDR1 MNHEY, CDR2 SMNVEV (reference sequence). This CDR3 has 16 residues. DNA of the CDR3: TGTGCCAGCAGTCCCTTACTAGCGGGAGGCGCAGATACGCAGTATTTT. Amino acids: CASSPLLAGGADTQYF.

This chain uses TRBV5-1 with TRBJ1-2, with D possibly matching TRBD1 (5 bases). Trimming shortened V by 2 bases and J by 3 bases, and 8 bases separated the two germline ends. This CDR3 contains 13 residues. Germline V CDR1 and CDR2: SGHRS, YFSETQ. The CDR3 protein is CASSFGGDYGYTF. The DNA of the CDR3 is TGCGCCAGCAGCTTTGGAGGGGACTATGGCTACACCTTC.

V gene TRBV6-4 combines with J gene TRBJ2-3, with TRBD2 identical over 9 bases. This CDR3 contains 14 residues. The V gene's germline CDR1 is MRHNA and CDR2 SNTAGT. J was trimmed by 1 base and V by 4 bases; bases with no gene match: 0. CDR3 loop: CASSVAGGTDTQYF. The CDR3 region has the DNA TGTGCCAGCAGTGTAGCGGGGGGCACAGATACGCAGTATTTT.